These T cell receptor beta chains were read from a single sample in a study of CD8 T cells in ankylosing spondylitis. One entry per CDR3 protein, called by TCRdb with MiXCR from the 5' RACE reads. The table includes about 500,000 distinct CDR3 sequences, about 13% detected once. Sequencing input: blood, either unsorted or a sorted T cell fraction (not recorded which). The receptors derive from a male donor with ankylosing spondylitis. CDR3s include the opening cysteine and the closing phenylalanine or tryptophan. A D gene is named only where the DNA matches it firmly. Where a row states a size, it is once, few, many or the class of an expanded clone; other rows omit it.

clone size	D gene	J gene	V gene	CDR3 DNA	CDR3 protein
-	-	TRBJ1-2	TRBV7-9	TGTGCCAGCAGCTTACGGGCAGGGGAGAACTATGGCTACACCTTC	CASSLRAGENYGYTF
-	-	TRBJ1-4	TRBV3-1	TGTGCCAGCACGCGATCTGATAGTGAAAAACTGTTTTTT	CASTRSDSEKLFF
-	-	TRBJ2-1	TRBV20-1	TGCAGTGCTCAGACAGCCAGCTCCTACAATGAGCAGTTCTTC	CSAQTASSYNEQFF
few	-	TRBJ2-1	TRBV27	TGTGCCAGCAGTTTAGCCCCTCCTACGTACAATGAGCAGTTCTTC	CASSLAPPTYNEQFF
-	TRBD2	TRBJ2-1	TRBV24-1	TGTGCCACCAGTGATTTGGGACTAGGAGTTTCTAACAATGAGCAGTTCTTC	CATSDLGLGVSNNEQFF
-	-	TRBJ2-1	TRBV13	TGTGCCAGCAGCCCCCCTCAGGGCGATGAGCAGTTCTTC	CASSPPQGDEQFF
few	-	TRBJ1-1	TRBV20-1	TGCAGTGCTCCCGCACTGGGGTTGAACACTGAAGCTTTCTTT	CSAPALGLNTEAFF
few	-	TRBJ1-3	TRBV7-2	TGTGCCAGCAGCTTAACGGTGGCGGGTAGGGCTGGAAACACCATATATTTT	CASSLTVAGRAGNTIYF
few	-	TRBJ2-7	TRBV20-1	TGCAGTGCTAGAGATCCCGAACAGGGTGCGATGGGCGAGCAGTACTTC	CSARDPEQGAMGEQYF
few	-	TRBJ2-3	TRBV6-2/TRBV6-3	TGTGCCAGCAGTTATCGTCGAGTAACAGGAGTCGGGATCACAGATACGCAGTATTTT	CASSYRRVTGVGITDTQYF
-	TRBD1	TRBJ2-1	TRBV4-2	TGTGCCAGCAGCCATAGCAGGGGGCATGAGCAGTTCTTC	CASSHSRGHEQFF
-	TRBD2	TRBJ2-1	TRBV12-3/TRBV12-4	TGTGCCTGCAGTGCGGGCCCCACTAGCGGGACAGACAATGAGCAGTTCTTC	CACSAGPTSGTDNEQFF
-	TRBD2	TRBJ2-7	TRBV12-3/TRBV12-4	TGTGCCAGCTGCCCTGAGACTAGCGGGGGATGGGGTCCTGACGAGCAGTACTTC	CASCPETSGGWGPDEQYF
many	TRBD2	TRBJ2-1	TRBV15	TGTGCCACCAGCAGAGGACCCCTAGCGGGAGCCTTAAATCTGTTCTTC	CATSRGPLAGALNLFF
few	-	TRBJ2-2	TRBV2	TGTGCCAGCAAAGGAACTGCTCTAAACACCGGGGAGCTGTTTTTT	CASKGTALNTGELFF
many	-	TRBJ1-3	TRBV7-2	TGTGCCAGCAGCTTAGTCGGCTCTGGAAACACCATATATTTT	CASSLVGSGNTIYF
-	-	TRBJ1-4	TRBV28	TGTGCCAGTAGACAGACGAGTGAAAAACTGTTTTTT	CASRQTSEKLFF
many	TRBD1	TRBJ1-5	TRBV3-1	TGTGCCAGCAGCCAAGCAGGACAGGGCGGCAATCAGCCCCAGCATTTT	CASSQAGQGGNQPQHF
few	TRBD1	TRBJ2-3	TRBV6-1	TGTGCCAGCACCCCCGGGACAGGGTTTTCAGATACGCAGTATTTT	CASTPGTGFSDTQYF